The 10 T cell receptor beta chains presented below share a single source sample, sequenced in a study of shared clonotypes between healthy human individuals. TCRdb's table, derived via immunoSEQ multiplex PCR, lists solely in-frame clones and lacks some. Of some 2,100,000 clones listed, around 93% were seen once; the top ten hold under 2%. Naive CD8 cells were CD45RO-negative, positively selected for CCR7, excluding terminally differentiated effector memory CD45RA+ cells. Sequencing was done on a sample of naive CD8+ T cells from PBMCs. The receptors shown here come from a man younger than 35 in good health. Some clones in this sample may be carry-over from other donors' samples.

The chain recombines TRBV7-3 with TRBJ2-7, with 9 nucleotides matching TRBD1. CDR1 SGHTA and CDR2 FQGTGA come from the germline V gene. The junction had 3 bases not matched to a gene; V was cut back by 3 bases and J by 3 bases. The CDR3 loop spans 14 amino acids. CDR3 region: CASSFRTGDYEQYF. The CDR3 DNA follows: TGTGCCAGCAGCTTTAGGACAGGGGACTACGAGCAGTACTTC.

The chain recombines TRBV19 with TRBJ2-1, with a possible D match to TRBD2 (5 bases). Per germline, CDR1 LNHDA and CDR2 SQIVND (reference sequence). The CDR3 extends over 13 amino acids. The CDR3 loop reads CAISSAGYNEQFF. The DNA of the CDR3 is TGTGCTATAAGTTCGGCGGGCTACAATGAGCAGTTCTTC.

V usage is TRBV5-1 and J usage is TRBJ1-2, with D maybe TRBD1 (6 bases). The CDR3 totals 15 residues. V was pared by 4 bases and J by 4 bases, with 17 bases between. Germline CDR1 reads SGHRS; CDR2 reads YFSETQ. CDR3 DNA: TGCGCCAGCAGCCTGGGCCCAGGGACACCCTATGGCTACACCTTC. This gives the protein CASSLGPGTPYGYTF.

This sequence joins TRBV19 and TRBJ1-1; D remains ambiguous. The CDR3 spans 11 residues. Trimming removed 2 bases from V and 2 bases from J, with 0 bases in between. Per germline, CDR1 LNHDA and CDR2 SQIVND (reference sequence). The CDR3 region is CASSINTEAFF. The DNA of the CDR3 is TGTGCCAGTAGTATAAACACTGAAGCTTTCTTT.

The chain employs TRBV11-2 and TRBJ1-4, with D tentatively TRBD1 (6 bases). The CDR3 length is 17 residues. V was clipped by 2 bases and J by 0 bases, with 13 bases between them. The germline gives CDR1 SGHAT, CDR2 FQNNGV. The CDR3 spells CASSLQFRTATNEKLFF. The CDR3 nucleotides are TGTGCCAGCAGCTTACAATTTCGGACAGCAACTAATGAAAAACTGTTTTTT.

The table lists this clone with a count of one. The identical CDR3 is also encoded by other nucleotide sequences in the sample. The chain couples TRBV11-3 to TRBJ2-2; TRBD1 aligns across 8 bases. CDR3 length equals 15 residues. In germline, CDR1 is SGHNT, CDR2 YENEEA. J gave up 2 bases and V 4 bases, and 3 bases lay outside the gene matches. This CDR3 reads CASSSDRANTGELFF. For the CDR3, the DNA is TGTGCCAGCAGCTCGGACAGGGCCAACACCGGGGAGCTGTTTTTT.

This chain links TRBV10-1 with TRBJ2-1, with 9 bases fitting TRBD1. The CDR3 runs 15 residues. Germline V gene data show CDR1 as WNHNN and CDR2 as SYGVQD (reference sequence). V trimming: 3 bases; J trimming: 5 bases; junction bases outside the gene matches: 5. CDR3 loop: CASSEGGQGNNEQFF. DNA of the CDR3: TGCGCCAGCAGTGAAGGGGGACAGGGAAACAATGAGCAGTTCTTC.

Note on this clone: One end of the junction does not line up with germline, which may come from a read error. The J gene is TRBJ1-4, the V gene TRBV4-2, with TRBD1 identical over 9 bases. The CDR3 sequence is 14 residues long. Germline V gene data show CDR1 as LGHNA and CDR2 as YNFKEQ. CDR3: CASRQDRGNEELFF. In DNA form, the CDR3 reads TGTGCCAGCAGACAGGACAGGGGAAATGAAGAACTGTTTTTT.

The chain joins TRBV29-1 to TRBJ2-5; TRBD1 might be the D (5 bases). Germline assignment: CDR1 SQVTM and CDR2 ANQGSEA. The CDR3 contains 13 residues. The V gene lost 5 bases and the J gene lost 1 base, with 11 bases spanning the gap. This CDR3 reads CSVFREFQETQYF. In DNA, the CDR3 is TGCAGCGTTTTCAGGGAATTCCAAGAGACCCAGTACTTC. Looking up the rest from reference TRBV29-1 and TRBJ2-5 gives the full variable domain: SAVISQKPSRDICQRGTSLTIQCQVDSQVTMMFWYRQQPGQSLTLIATANQGSEATYESGFVIDKFPISRPNLTFSTLTVSNMSPEDSSIYLCSVFREFQETQYFGPGTRLLVL.

The gene calls are TRBV7-9 and TRBJ2-3; 9 nucleotides line up with TRBD2. This CDR3 spans 16 amino acids. Unmatched junction bases numbered 5, after V lost 0 bases and J lost 4 bases. Germline CDR1 and CDR2: SEHNR and FQNEAQ (reference sequence). The CDR3: CASSLAAGGTADTQYF. CDR3 bases: TGTGCCAGCAGCTTAGCCGCGGGAGGGACTGCAGATACGCAGTATTTT. Complete variable domain (other parts from reference TRBV7-9 and TRBJ2-3): DTGVSQNPRHKITKRGQNVTFRCDPISEHNRLYWYRQTLGQGPEFLTYFQNEAQLEKSRLLSDRFSAERPKGSFSTLEIQRTEQGDSAMYLCASSLAAGGTADTQYFGPGTRLTVL.